This TCR beta chain was sequenced during a study of blood T cell repertoires in COVID-19. TCRdb keeps only in-frame clones here, not all; method: immunoSEQ multiplex PCR. The sample lists fewer than 200,000 clones, about 83% occurring once. One Seattle source followed patients from active infection through their disease course. The source is a woman between 65 and 79 years old with COVID-19, enrolled during active disease. Sequencing was carried out using peripheral blood.

For the CDR3, the DNA is TGTGCCAGCAGTACTCTTGGCGGGCCCGATCAGCCCCAGCATTTT. It codes for CASSTLGGPDQPQHF. The chain has TRBV28 and TRBJ1-5, with D hard to call. Germline values: CDR1 MDHEN, CDR2 SYDVKM. This CDR3 spans 15 amino acids. With 5 bases removed from V and 5 bases from J, the gap between germline ends came to 16 bases. Based on the CDR3 plus reference TRBV28 and TRBJ1-5, the full variable domain is DVKVTQSSRYLVKRTGEKVFLECVQDMDHENMFWYRQDPGLGLRLIYFSYDVKMKEKGDIPEGYSVSREKKERFSLILESASTNQTSMYLCASSTLGGPDQPQHFGDGTRLSIL.